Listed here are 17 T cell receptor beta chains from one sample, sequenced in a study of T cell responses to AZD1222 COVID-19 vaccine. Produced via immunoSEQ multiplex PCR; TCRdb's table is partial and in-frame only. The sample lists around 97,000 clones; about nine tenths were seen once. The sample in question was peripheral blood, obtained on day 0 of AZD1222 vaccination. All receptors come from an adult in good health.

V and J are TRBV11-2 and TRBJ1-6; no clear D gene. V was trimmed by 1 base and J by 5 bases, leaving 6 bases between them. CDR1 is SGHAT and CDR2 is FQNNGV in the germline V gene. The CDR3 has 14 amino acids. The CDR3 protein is CASSLGMHNSPLHF. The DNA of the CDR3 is TGTGCCAGCAGCTTAGGCATGCATAATTCACCCCTCCACTTT.

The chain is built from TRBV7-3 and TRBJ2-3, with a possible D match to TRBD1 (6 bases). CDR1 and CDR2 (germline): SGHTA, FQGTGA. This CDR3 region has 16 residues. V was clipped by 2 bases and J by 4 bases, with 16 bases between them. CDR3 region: CASSLQSSGVADTQYF. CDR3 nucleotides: TGTGCCAGCAGCTTACAGTCGTCAGGGGTCGCAGATACGCAGTATTTT.

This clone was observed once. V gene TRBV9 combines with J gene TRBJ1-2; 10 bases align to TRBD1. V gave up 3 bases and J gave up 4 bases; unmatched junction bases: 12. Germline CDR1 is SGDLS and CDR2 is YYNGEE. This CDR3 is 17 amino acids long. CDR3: CASSGARGTGESYGYTF. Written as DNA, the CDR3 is TGTGCCAGCAGCGGTGCAAGAGGGACAGGGGAGAGCTATGGCTACACCTTC.

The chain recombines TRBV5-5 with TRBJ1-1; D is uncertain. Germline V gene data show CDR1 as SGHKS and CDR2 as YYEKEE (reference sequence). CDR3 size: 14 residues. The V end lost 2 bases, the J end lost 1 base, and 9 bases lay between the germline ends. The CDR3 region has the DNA TGTGCCAGCAGCTTTTCTGGCAGGAACACTGAAGCTTTCTTT. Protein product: CASSFSGRNTEAFF.

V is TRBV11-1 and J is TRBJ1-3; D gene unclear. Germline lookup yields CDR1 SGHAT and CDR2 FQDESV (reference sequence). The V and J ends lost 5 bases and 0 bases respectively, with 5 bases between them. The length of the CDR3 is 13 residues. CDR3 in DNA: TGTGCCAGCAGCGATGGCTCTGGAAACACCATATATTTT. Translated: CASSDGSGNTIYF.

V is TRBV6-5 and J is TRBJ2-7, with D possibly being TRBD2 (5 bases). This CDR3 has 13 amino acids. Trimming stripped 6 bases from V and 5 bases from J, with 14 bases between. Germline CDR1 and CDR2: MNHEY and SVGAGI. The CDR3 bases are TGTGCCAGCAGCCGATTAACTAGTAACGAGCAGTACTTC. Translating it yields CASSRLTSNEQYF.

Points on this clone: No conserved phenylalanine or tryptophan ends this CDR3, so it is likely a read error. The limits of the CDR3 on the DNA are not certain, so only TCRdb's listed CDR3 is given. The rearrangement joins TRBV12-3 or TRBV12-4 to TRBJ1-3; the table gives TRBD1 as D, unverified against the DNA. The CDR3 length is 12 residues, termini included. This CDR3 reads CASSRDGQGLQV.

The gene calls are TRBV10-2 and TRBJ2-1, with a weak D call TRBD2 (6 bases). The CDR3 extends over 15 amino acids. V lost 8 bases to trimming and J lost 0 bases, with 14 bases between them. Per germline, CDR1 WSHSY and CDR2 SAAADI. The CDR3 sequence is CASRPDGSSYNEQFF. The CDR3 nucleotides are TGCGCCAGCCGGCCCGACGGGAGCTCCTACAATGAGCAGTTCTTC.

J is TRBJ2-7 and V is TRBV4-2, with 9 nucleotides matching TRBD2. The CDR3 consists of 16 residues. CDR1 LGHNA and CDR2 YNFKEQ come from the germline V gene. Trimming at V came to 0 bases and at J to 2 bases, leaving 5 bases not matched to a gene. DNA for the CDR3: TGTGCCAGCAGCCAAGAGACTAGCGGCCTGACCTACGAGCAGTACTTC. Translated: CASSQETSGLTYEQYF.

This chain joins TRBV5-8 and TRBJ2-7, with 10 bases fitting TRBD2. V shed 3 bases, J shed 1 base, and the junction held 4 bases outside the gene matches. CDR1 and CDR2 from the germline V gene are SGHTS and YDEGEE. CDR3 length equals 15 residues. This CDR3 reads CASSSRTSGSYEQYF. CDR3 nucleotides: TGTGCCAGCAGCTCTCGGACTAGCGGTTCCTACGAGCAGTACTTC.

The CDR3 nucleotides are TGCGCCAGCGGACCCGGACAGGGCGGTGGCTACACCTTC. It is translated as CASGPGQGGGYTF. The chain has TRBV5-1 and TRBJ1-2; 8 bases match TRBD1. The trim removed 7 bases at V and 7 bases at J, leaving 9 bases unmatched. Per the germline V gene, CDR1 is SGHRS and CDR2 is YFSETQ. The CDR3 spans 13 residues.

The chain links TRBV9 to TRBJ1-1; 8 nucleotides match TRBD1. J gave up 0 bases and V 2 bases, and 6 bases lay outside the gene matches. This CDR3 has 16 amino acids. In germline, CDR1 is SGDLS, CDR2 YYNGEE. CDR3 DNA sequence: TGTGCCAGCAGCGTGGGCGCGGGACAGGTGAACACTGAAGCTTTCTTT. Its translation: CASSVGAGQVNTEAFF.

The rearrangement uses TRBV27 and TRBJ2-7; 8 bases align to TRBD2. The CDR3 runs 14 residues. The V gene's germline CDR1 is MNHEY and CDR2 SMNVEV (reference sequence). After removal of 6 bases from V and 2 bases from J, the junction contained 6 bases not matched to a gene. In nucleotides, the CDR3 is TGTGCCAGCAGGGTAGCGGGGCTTGCCTACGAGCAGTACTTC. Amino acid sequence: CASRVAGLAYEQYF.

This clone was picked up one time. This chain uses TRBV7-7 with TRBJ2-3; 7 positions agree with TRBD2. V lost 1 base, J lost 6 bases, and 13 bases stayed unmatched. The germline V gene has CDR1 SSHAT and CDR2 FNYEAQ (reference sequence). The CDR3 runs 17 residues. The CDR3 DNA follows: TGTGCCAGCAGCTTAGGGTCGGGCCTAGCGGCGGTCGATACGCAGTATTTT. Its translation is CASSLGSGLAAVDTQYF.

CDR3 in DNA: TGTGCCAGCAGCTTAAAGGTTAGCGGCACAGATACGCAGTATTTT. Translated: CASSLKVSGTDTQYF. V and J are TRBV7-3 and TRBJ2-3; weak D call: TRBD2 (5 bases). Looked up from germline, CDR1 is SGHTA and CDR2 is FQGTGA. There are 15 residues in the CDR3. Deletions cut 1 base from V and 1 base from J, with 9 bases between. Together with reference TRBV7-3 and TRBJ2-3, the CDR3 gives the full variable domain: GAGVSQTPSNKVTEKGKYVELRCDPISGHTALYWYRQSLGQGPEFLIYFQGTGAADDSGLPNDRFFAVRPEGSVSTLKIQRTERGDSAVYLCASSLKVSGTDTQYFGPGTRLTVL.

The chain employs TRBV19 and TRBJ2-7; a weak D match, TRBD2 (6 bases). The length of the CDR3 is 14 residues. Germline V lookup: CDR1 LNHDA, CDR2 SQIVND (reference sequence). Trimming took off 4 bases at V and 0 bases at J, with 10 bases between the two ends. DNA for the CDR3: TGTGCCAGTAGTACGGCGGGAACCTCCTACGAGCAGTACTTC. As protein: CASSTAGTSYEQYF.

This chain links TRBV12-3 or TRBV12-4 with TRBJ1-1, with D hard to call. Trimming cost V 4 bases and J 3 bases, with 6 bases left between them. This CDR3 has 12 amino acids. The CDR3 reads CASSSHYTEAFF. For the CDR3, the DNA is TGTGCCAGCAGTTCCCATTACACTGAAGCTTTCTTT.